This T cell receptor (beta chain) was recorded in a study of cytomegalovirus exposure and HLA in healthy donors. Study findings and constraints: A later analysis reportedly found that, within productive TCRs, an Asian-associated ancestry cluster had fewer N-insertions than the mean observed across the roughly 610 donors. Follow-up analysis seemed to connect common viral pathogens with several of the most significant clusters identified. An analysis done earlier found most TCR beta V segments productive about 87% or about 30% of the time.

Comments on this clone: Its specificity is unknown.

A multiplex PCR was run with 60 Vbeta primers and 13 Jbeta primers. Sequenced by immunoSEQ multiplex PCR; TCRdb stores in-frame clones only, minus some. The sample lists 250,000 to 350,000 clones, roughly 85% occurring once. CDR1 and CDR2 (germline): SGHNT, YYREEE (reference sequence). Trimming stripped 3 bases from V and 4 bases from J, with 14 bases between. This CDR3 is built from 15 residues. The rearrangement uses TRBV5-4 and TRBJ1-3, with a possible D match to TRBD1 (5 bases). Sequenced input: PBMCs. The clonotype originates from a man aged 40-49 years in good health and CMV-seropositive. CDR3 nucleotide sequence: TGTGCCAGCAGCTCTTCGGGGGGACCCGGAAACACCATATATTTT. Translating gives CASSSSGGPGNTIYF.